In its sample, the clone carrying this T cell receptor (beta chain) was seen many times. The antigen is unknown. A second roughly 6 to 11 cycle PCR used barcoded and J-beta primers. The template-switch adaptor was a 5' adaptor with 12 random nucleotides. It tagged each cDNA molecule. Each CDR3 protein gets one entry after TCRdb re-called the 5' RACE reads with MiXCR. In the table there are roughly 900,000 distinct CDR3 sequences, around 28% of which are singletons. V was clipped by 4 bases and J by 3 bases; unmatched bases: 5. This CDR3 is built from 15 residues. CDR1 is SGHTA and CDR2 is FQGNSA in the germline V gene. The data stem from a study of blood T cells in healthy people across ages. Whole-study results and caveats: Diversity of TCR beta correlated strongly with naive T cell percentage. Calculation of diversity from one million T cells yielded estimates considered to be underestimates. Long-lived donors carried more naive CD4+ cells and greater diversity than aged donors.

The receptor was isolated from an elderly woman in good health. Sequencing was done on a sample of blood. The rearrangement links TRBV7-2 to TRBJ2-3; TRBD1 aligns across 9 bases. CDR3 loop: CASSSGQGYTDTQYF. The CDR3 DNA follows: TGTGCCAGCAGCTCGGGACAGGGTTATACAGATACGCAGTATTTT.